The table lists the clone carrying this T cell receptor beta chain with a few counts. Antigen unknown. Multiplex touch-down PCR with TRB-A/B primers amplified rearranged V-D-J TRB sequences. TCRdb re-derived calls from the multiplex PCR reads in MiXCR, one entry per CDR3 protein. The table has about 9,200 distinct CDR3 sequences, under 40% seen once; the top ten hold nearly 8.5%. This sample is part of a study of T cell repertoires in aging, cancer and after chemotherapy. The wider study: The full dataset contained roughly 8.8 million TCR reads. Findings of the study overall: These repertoire data do not allow conclusions about immunological memory after chemotherapy. In cancer patients, declining TCR diversity with age involved lost richness and lost evenness. Across the chemotherapy interval, each cancer cohort showed higher median generation probability, suggesting thymic rebound.

The template was genomic DNA from peripheral blood, not RNA. The sample comprised blood. This sequence was found in a human donor in good health.

This CDR3 is CASTPRERHEQYF. CDR3 coding DNA: TGTGCCAGCACCCCCAGGGAGAGACACGAGCAGTACTTC. The chain has TRBV6-6 and TRBJ2-7, with D perhaps matching TRBD1 or TRBD2 (5 bases each). Germline values: CDR1 MNHNY, CDR2 SVGAGI (reference sequence). This CDR3 region has 13 residues. Trimming removed 7 bases from V and 5 bases from J, with 15 bases in between.